A selection of T cell receptor beta chains follows, all from one sample in a study of glioma-infiltrating T cells after dendritic cell vaccination. Repertoires were generated with immunoSEQ multiplex PCR, while TCRdb's copy carries only in-frame clones and drops some. Here the sample spans 98,000 or so clones, over 80% being singletons. The sequences come from blood, collected after dendritic cell vaccination. The source of these receptors is a human donor with glioblastoma. CDR3s include the opening cysteine and the closing phenylalanine or tryptophan. Fields, in order: V gene, D gene, J gene, clone size, CDR3 protein, CDR3 DNA. D genes are given only for firm matches. The size entry is marked missing in some rows and otherwise reads once, few, many or a size class.

V gene: TRBV29-1
D gene: TRBD1
J gene: TRBJ2-1
clone size: NA
CDR3 protein: CSVPLKGDSYYNEQFF
CDR3 DNA: TGCAGCGTTCCTTTGAAGGGGGACAGTTACTACAATGAGCAGTTCTTC

V gene: TRBV5-1
D gene: TRBD1
J gene: TRBJ1-4
clone size: NA
CDR3 protein: CASSASGGGDEKLFF
CDR3 DNA: TGCGCCAGCAGCGCCTCAGGGGGTGGGGACGAAAAACTGTTTTTT

V gene: TRBV5-6
D gene: TRBD1
J gene: TRBJ1-1
clone size: NA
CDR3 protein: CASSLAGQGYTEAFF
CDR3 DNA: TGTGCCAGCAGCTTGGCTGGACAGGGGTACACTGAAGCTTTCTTT

V gene: TRBV29-1
D gene: NA
J gene: TRBJ1-1
clone size: NA
CDR3 protein: CSVSAGVGTEAFF
CDR3 DNA: TGCAGCGTTTCAGCGGGGGTAGGTACTGAAGCTTTCTTT

V gene: TRBV7-9
D gene: NA
J gene: TRBJ2-1
clone size: NA
CDR3 protein: CASSVTGTLNEQFF
CDR3 DNA: TGTGCCAGCAGCGTAACCGGGACTCTGAATGAGCAGTTCTTC

V gene: TRBV27
D gene: TRBD1
J gene: TRBJ1-5
clone size: NA
CDR3 protein: CASSLAGTGQPQHF
CDR3 DNA: TGTGCCAGCAGTTTAGCGGGGACAGGGCAGCCCCAGCATTTT

V gene: TRBV5-6
D gene: NA
J gene: TRBJ1-2
clone size: NA
CDR3 protein: CASSLEQDLNYGYTF
CDR3 DNA: TGTGCCAGCAGCTTGGAACAAGACTTAAACTATGGCTACACCTTC

V gene: TRBV19
D gene: TRBD1
J gene: TRBJ2-6
clone size: NA
CDR3 protein: CASSHGTGVAGANVLTF
CDR3 DNA: TGTGCCAGTTCCCACGGGACAGGGGTGGCTGGGGCCAACGTCCTGACTTTC

V gene: TRBV2
D gene: NA
J gene: TRBJ1-1
clone size: NA
CDR3 protein: CASTRSRLGSTEAFF
CDR3 DNA: TGTGCCAGCACTCGGAGTAGACTAGGTAGCACTGAAGCTTTCTTT

V gene: TRBV12-5
D gene: NA
J gene: TRBJ1-2
clone size: NA
CDR3 protein: CASGPSSYGYTF
CDR3 DNA: TGTGCTAGTGGTCCCTCCAGCTATGGCTACACCTTC

V gene: TRBV7-8
D gene: NA
J gene: TRBJ2-7
clone size: NA
CDR3 protein: CASSQGRVPSYEQYF
CDR3 DNA: TGTGCCAGCAGTCAGGGGAGGGTCCCGTCCTACGAGCAGTACTTC

V gene: TRBV5-1
D gene: TRBD1
J gene: TRBJ2-3
clone size: NA
CDR3 protein: CASSLTPGQGAADTQYF
CDR3 DNA: TGCGCCAGCAGCTTGACACCAGGACAGGGGGCTGCGGATACGCAGTATTTT

V gene: TRBV5-1
D gene: NA
J gene: TRBJ1-6
clone size: NA
CDR3 protein: CASSLEAGWDSPLHF
CDR3 DNA: TGCGCCAGCAGCTTGGAGGCAGGGTGGGATTCACCCCTCCACTTT

V gene: TRBV5-1
D gene: TRBD1
J gene: TRBJ1-2
clone size: NA
CDR3 protein: CASSLEQGANGYTF
CDR3 DNA: TGCGCCAGCAGCTTGGAACAGGGGGCAAATGGCTACACCTTC

V gene: TRBV7-9
D gene: TRBD1
J gene: TRBJ1-2
clone size: NA
CDR3 protein: CASSLNWQGDGYTF
CDR3 DNA: TGTGCCAGCAGCTTAAATTGGCAGGGGGACGGCTACACCTTC

V gene: TRBV30
D gene: TRBD2
J gene: TRBJ2-5
clone size: NA
CDR3 protein: CAWSRGRGLGETQYF
CDR3 DNA: TGTGCCTGGAGCCGCGGGAGGGGGCTCGGGGAGACCCAGTACTTC

V gene: TRBV28
D gene: NA
J gene: TRBJ2-5
clone size: NA
CDR3 protein: CASSAEETQYF
CDR3 DNA: TGTGCCAGTAGCGCCGAAGAGACCCAGTACTTC

V gene: TRBV5-1
D gene: NA
J gene: TRBJ2-2
clone size: NA
CDR3 protein: CASSLGQGQNTGELFF
CDR3 DNA: TGCGCCAGCAGCTTGGGGCAGGGTCAAAACACCGGGGAGCTGTTTTTT

V gene: TRBV19
D gene: TRBD1
J gene: TRBJ2-3
clone size: NA
CDR3 protein: CASTPGRDRVFDTQYF
CDR3 DNA: TGTGCCAGTACCCCTGGTCGGGACAGGGTCTTCGATACGCAGTATTTT

V gene: TRBV6-5
D gene: NA
J gene: TRBJ2-7
clone size: NA
CDR3 protein: CASTQGAGGPWEQYF
CDR3 DNA: TGTGCCAGCACCCAGGGGGCGGGAGGGCCCTGGGAGCAGTACTTC

V gene: TRBV6-5
D gene: NA
J gene: TRBJ2-7
clone size: NA
CDR3 protein: CASSYSKVGASYEQYF
CDR3 DNA: TGTGCCAGCAGTTACTCGAAGGTAGGGGCCTCCTACGAGCAGTACTTC

V gene: TRBV4-2
D gene: TRBD2
J gene: TRBJ2-2
clone size: once
CDR3 protein: CASSQDPAGAGELFF
CDR3 DNA: TGTGCCAGCAGCCAAGATCCGGCGGGGGCCGGGGAGCTGTTTTTT

V gene: TRBV11-3
D gene: TRBD2
J gene: TRBJ2-7
clone size: NA
CDR3 protein: CASSLLAGAEQYF
CDR3 DNA: TGTGCCAGCAGCTTACTAGCGGGAGCCGAGCAGTACTTC

V gene: TRBV29-1
D gene: NA
J gene: TRBJ2-5
clone size: NA
CDR3 protein: CSVADSQETQYF
CDR3 DNA: TGCAGCGTCGCGGACAGCCAAGAGACCCAGTACTTC

V gene: TRBV28
D gene: NA
J gene: TRBJ1-1
clone size: once
CDR3 protein: CASRENTEAFF
CDR3 DNA: TGTGCCAGCCGGGAGAACACTGAAGCTTTCTTT

V gene: TRBV6-5
D gene: NA
J gene: TRBJ1-5
clone size: NA
CDR3 protein: CASSFSGTLHQPQHF
CDR3 DNA: TGTGCCAGCAGTTTTTCCGGGACACTCCATCAGCCCCAGCATTTT

V gene: TRBV6-5
D gene: TRBD2
J gene: TRBJ2-7
clone size: NA
CDR3 protein: CASSYRGGSSYEQYF
CDR3 DNA: TGTGCCAGCAGTTACCGGGGCGGGAGCTCCTACGAGCAGTACTTC

V gene: TRBV7-9
D gene: NA
J gene: TRBJ1-3
clone size: NA
CDR3 protein: CASSLGSSGNTIYF
CDR3 DNA: TGTGCCAGCAGCTTAGGGAGCTCTGGAAACACCATATATTTT

V gene: TRBV30
D gene: TRBD1
J gene: TRBJ1-4
clone size: NA
CDR3 protein: CAGRLQGAVEKLFF
CDR3 DNA: TGTGCCGGGCGTTTGCAGGGGGCCGTTGAAAAACTGTTTTTT

V gene: TRBV5-6
D gene: TRBD1
J gene: TRBJ2-2
clone size: once
CDR3 protein: CASSLTGGAIPGELFF
CDR3 DNA: TGTGCCAGCAGCCTAACAGGGGGCGCGATCCCCGGGGAGCTGTTTTTT

V gene: TRBV30
D gene: TRBD2
J gene: TRBJ2-3
clone size: NA
CDR3 protein: CAWRRGGSGDTQYF
CDR3 DNA: TGTGCCTGGAGACGCGGCGGGAGCGGGGATACGCAGTATTTT